The TCR beta chain described here comes from a study of PD-L1 blockade in urothelial cancer. Whole-study results and caveats: Better survival was predicted by below-median pretreatment blood TCR clonality. Tumor-associated TCR clones expanded more in blood at 3 weeks in patients with durable benefit.

Germline V gives CDR1 SGHNT, CDR2 YYREEE (reference sequence). There are 16 residues in the CDR3. Trimming left V 0 bases short and J 1 base short, with 13 bases between. Indicated time point: peripheral blood 6 weeks after treatment start. As regards this clone: The antigen is undetermined.

TCR analog templates of synthetic origin were spiked into each PCR. Clones were read by immunoSEQ multiplex PCR, and TCRdb kept only the in-frame ones, dropping some. The profile shows around 110,000 clones, 85% to 90% of them singletons. This chain joins TRBV5-4 and TRBJ2-5, with a weak D call TRBD1 (6 bases). Sequences were derived from PBMCs, sampled around atezolizumab (anti-PD-L1) treatment. The sequence was collected from a man between 60 and 75 years old with urothelial cancer. Here the CDR3 reads CASSLDPGTTQETQYF. CDR3 nucleotide sequence: TGTGCCAGCAGCTTGGACCCAGGGACAACCCAAGAGACCCAGTACTTC.